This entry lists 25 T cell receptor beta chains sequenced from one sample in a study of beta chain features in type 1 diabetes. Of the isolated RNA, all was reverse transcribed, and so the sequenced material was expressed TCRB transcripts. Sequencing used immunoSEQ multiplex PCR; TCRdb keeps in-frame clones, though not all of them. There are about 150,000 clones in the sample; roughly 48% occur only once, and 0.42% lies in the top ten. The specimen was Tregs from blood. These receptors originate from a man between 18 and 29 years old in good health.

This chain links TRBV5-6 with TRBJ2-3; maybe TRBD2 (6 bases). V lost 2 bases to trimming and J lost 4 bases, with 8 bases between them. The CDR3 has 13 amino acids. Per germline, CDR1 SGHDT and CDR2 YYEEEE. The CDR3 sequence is CASSFLASDTQYF. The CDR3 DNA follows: TGTGCCAGCAGCTTCCTAGCGTCAGATACGCAGTATTTT.

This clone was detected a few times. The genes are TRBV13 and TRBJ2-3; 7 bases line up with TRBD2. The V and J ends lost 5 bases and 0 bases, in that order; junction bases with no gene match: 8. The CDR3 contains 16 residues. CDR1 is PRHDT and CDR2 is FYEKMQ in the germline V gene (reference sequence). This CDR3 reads CASSQLATTSTDTQYF. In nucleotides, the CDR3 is TGTGCCAGCAGCCAACTAGCGACAACTAGCACAGATACGCAGTATTTT.

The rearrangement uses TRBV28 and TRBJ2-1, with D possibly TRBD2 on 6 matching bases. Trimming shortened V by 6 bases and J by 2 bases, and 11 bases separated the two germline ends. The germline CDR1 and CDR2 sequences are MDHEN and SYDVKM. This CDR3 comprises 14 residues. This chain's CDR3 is CASRRDLAYNEQFF. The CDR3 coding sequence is TGTGCCAGCAGGCGGGACTTGGCCTACAATGAGCAGTTCTTC.

The CDR3 reads CASSFQSGSVPSSYNEQFF. The CDR3, as DNA: TGTGCCAGCAGCTTTCAGAGCGGGAGTGTTCCGAGCTCCTACAATGAGCAGTTCTTC. The V and J genes are TRBV7-3 and TRBJ2-1, with 8 bases that match TRBD2. CDR1 SGHTA and CDR2 FQGTGA come from the germline V gene. The V segment lost 3 bases and the J segment 0 bases; nucleotides outside the gene matches: 13. The CDR3 contains 19 residues.

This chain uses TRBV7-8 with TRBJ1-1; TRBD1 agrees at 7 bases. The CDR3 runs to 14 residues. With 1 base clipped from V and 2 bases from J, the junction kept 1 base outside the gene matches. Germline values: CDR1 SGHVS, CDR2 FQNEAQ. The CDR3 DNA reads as TGTGCCAGCAGCTTAGGGGACAGAAACACTGAAGCTTTCTTT. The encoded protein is CASSLGDRNTEAFF.

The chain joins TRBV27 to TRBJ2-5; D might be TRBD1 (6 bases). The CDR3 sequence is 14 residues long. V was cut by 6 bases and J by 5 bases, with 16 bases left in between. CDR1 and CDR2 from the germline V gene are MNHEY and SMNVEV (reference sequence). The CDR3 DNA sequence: TGTGCCAGCAGGTCTACAGGGCCCCCTGAGACCCAGTACTTC. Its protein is CASRSTGPPETQYF.

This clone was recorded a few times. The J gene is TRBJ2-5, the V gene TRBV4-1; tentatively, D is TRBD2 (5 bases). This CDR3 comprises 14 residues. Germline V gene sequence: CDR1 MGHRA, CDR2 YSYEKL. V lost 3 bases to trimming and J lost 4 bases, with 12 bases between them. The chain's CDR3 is CASSHQARAETQYF. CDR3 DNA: TGCGCCAGCAGCCACCAAGCGCGGGCAGAGACCCAGTACTTC.

The CDR3 protein is CAWNKKGVSRNTIYF. The CDR3 bases are TGTGCCTGGAACAAAAAAGGAGTTTCACGAAACACCATATATTTT. This chain links TRBV30 with TRBJ1-3; D is ambiguous. V gave up 4 bases and J gave up 5 bases, with 18 bases separating them. This CDR3 is built from 15 residues. The germline gives CDR1 GTSNPN, CDR2 SVGIG (reference sequence).

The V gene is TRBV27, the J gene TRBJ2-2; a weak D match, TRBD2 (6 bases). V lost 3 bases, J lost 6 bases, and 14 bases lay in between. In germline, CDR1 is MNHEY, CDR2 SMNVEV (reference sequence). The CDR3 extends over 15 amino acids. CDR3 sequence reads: CASSFMGEVSGELFF. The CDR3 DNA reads TGTGCCAGCAGTTTTATGGGGGAGGTTTCCGGGGAGCTGTTTTTT.

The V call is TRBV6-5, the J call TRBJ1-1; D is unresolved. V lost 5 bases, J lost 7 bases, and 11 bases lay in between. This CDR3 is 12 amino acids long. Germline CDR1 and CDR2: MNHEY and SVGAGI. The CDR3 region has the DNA TGTGCCAGCAGTCACCCCGGAGGTGAAGCTTTCTTT. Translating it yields CASSHPGGEAFF.

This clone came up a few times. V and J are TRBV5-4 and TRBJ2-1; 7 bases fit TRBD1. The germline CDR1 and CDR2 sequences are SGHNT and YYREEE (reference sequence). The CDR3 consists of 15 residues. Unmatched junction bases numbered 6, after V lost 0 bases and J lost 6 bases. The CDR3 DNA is TGTGCCAGCAGCTTGGCCAGCAGGGGGTTCAATGAGCAGTTCTTC. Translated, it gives CASSLASRGFNEQFF.

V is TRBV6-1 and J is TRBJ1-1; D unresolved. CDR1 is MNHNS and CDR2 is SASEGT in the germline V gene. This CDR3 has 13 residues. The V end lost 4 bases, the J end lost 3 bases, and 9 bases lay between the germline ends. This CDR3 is CASSAYTDTEAFF. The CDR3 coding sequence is TGTGCCAGCAGTGCGTACACCGACACTGAAGCTTTCTTT.

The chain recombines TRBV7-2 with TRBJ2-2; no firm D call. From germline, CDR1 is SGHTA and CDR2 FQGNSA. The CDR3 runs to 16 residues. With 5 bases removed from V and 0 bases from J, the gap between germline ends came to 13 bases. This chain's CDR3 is CASSDLQVTNTGELFF. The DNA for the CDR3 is TGTGCCAGCAGCGATCTGCAGGTTACGAACACCGGGGAGCTGTTTTTT. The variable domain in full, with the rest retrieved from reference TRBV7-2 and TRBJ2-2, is GAGVSQSPSNKVTEKGKDVELRCDPISGHTALYWYRQSLGQGLEFLIYFQGNSAPDKSGLPSDRFSAERTGGSVSTLTIQRTQQEDSAVYLCASSDLQVTNTGELFFGEGSRLTVL.

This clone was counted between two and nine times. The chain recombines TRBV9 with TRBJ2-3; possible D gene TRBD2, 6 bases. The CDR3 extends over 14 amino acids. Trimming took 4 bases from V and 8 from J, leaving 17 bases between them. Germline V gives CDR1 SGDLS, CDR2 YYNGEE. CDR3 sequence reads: CASSPSQTRVTQYF. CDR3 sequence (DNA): TGTGCCAGCAGCCCCAGCCAGACTAGGGTTACGCAGTATTTT.

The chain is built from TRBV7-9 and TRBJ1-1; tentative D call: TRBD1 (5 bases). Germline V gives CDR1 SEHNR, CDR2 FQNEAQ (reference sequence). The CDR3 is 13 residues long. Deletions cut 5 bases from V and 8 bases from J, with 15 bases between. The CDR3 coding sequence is TGTGCCAGCAGCCCCATGGGAGGGGTAGAAGCTTTCTTT. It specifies CASSPMGGVEAFF.

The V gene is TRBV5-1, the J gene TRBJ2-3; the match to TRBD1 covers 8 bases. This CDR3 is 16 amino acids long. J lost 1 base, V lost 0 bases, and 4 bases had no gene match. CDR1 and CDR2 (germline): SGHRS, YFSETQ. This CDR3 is CASSLETGVRTDTQYF. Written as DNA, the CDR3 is TGCGCCAGCAGCTTGGAGACAGGGGTCCGCACAGATACGCAGTATTTT.

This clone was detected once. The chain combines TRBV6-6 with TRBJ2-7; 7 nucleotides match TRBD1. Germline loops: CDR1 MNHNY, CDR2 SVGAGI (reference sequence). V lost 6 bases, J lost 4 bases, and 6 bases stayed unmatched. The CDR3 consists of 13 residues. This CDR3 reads CASRRDRLYEQYF. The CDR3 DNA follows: TGTGCCAGCAGACGGGACAGACTATACGAGCAGTACTTC.

The CDR3 sequence is CASSQDRFSGANVLTF. The CDR3 coding sequence is TGTGCCAGCAGCCAGGACAGATTTTCCGGGGCCAACGTCCTGACTTTC. The rearrangement joins TRBV5-4 to TRBJ2-6; weak D call: TRBD1 (6 bases). The CDR3 totals 16 residues. CDR1 is SGHNT and CDR2 is YYREEE in the germline V gene (reference sequence). V lost 4 bases to trimming and J lost 4 bases, with 15 bases between them.

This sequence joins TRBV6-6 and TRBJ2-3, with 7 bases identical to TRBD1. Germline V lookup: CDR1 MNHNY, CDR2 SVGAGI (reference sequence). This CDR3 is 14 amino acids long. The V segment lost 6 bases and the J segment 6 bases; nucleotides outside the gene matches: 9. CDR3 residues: CASRLTGARDTQYF. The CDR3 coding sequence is TGTGCCAGCAGGCTCACAGGGGCGCGGGATACGCAGTATTTT.

The CDR3 reads CASSLRLRTSGTDTQYF. CDR3 DNA sequence: TGTGCCAGCAGCTTAAGGTTACGGACTAGCGGCACAGATACGCAGTATTTT. The V and J genes are TRBV7-9 and TRBJ2-3; 9 bases agree with TRBD2. J was trimmed by 1 base and V by 2 bases; bases with no gene match: 7. Germline V CDR1 and CDR2: SEHNR, FQNEAQ (reference sequence). The CDR3 loop spans 17 amino acids.

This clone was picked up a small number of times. The CDR3 loop reads CASSHQGRDEQYF. CDR3 sequence (DNA): TGTGCCAGCAGCCACCAGGGTAGGGACGAGCAGTACTTC. This chain links TRBV4-2 with TRBJ2-7, with D perhaps TRBD1 (5 bases). The V end was cut by 3 bases, the J end by 5 bases, with 11 bases between. This CDR3 region has 13 residues. Germline V gene sequence: CDR1 LGHNA, CDR2 YNFKEQ.

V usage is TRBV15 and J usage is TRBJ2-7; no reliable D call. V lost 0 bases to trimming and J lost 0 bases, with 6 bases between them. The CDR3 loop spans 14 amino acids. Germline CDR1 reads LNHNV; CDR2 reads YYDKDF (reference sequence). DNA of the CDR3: TGTGCCACCAGCAGAGAGTGGAGCTCCTACGAGCAGTACTTC. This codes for CATSREWSSYEQYF.

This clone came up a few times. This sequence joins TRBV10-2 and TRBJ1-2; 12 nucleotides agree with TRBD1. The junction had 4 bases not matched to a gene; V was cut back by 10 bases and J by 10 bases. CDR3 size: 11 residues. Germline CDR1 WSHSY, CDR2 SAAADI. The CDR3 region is CATSGQGAYTF. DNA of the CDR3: TGCGCCACCTCGGGACAGGGGGCCTACACCTTC.

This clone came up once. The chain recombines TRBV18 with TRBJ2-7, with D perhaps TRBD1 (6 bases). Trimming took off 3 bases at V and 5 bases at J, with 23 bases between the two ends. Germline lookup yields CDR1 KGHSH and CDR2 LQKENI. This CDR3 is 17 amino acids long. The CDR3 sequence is CASSPTGLGTPLNEQYF. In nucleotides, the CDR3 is TGTGCCAGCTCACCTACCGGTCTCGGGACACCTCTCAACGAGCAGTACTTC.

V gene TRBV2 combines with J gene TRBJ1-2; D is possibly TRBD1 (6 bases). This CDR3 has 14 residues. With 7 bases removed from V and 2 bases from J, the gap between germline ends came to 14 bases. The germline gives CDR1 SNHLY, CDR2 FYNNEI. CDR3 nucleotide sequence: TGTGCCAGCAAAAGGGACACATCGAACTATGGCTACACCTTC. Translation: CASKRDTSNYGYTF.